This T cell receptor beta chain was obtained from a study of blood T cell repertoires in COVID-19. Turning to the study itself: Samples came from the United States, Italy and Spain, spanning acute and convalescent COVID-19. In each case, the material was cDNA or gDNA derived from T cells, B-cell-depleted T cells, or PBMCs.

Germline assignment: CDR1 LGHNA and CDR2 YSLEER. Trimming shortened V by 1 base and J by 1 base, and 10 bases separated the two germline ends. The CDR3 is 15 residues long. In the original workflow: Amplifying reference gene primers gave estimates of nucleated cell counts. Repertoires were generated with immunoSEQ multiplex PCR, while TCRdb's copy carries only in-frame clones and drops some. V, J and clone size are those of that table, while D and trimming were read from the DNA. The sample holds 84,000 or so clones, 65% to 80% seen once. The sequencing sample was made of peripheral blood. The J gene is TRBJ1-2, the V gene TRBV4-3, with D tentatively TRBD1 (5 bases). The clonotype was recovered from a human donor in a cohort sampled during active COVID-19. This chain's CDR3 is CASSQGRVGNYGYTF. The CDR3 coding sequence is TGCGCCAGCAGCCAAGGCAGGGTGGGTAACTATGGCTACACCTTC.